Following are 26 T cell receptor beta chains from one sample sequenced in a study of PD-L1 blockade in urothelial cancer. The time point: peripheral blood 6 weeks after treatment start. The method was immunoSEQ multiplex PCR; TCRdb's version includes in-frame clones alone and lacks a portion of them. Seen here are 40,000 to 50,000 clones, about 90% observed once, and the top ten hold around 9.3%. Sequencing used PBMCs, obtained around atezolizumab (anti-PD-L1) treatment. Source of these receptors: a man in his 60s with urothelial cancer.

This chain uses TRBV13 with TRBJ2-5, with D maybe TRBD1 (6 bases). This CDR3 comprises 14 residues. In germline, CDR1 is PRHDT, CDR2 FYEKMQ (reference sequence). Trimming pared 5 bases from V and 3 bases from J, leaving 13 bases between. This CDR3 is CASSPGQLEETQYF. Here the CDR3 DNA reads TGTGCCAGCAGCCCAGGACAGCTAGAAGAGACCCAGTACTTC.

The gene calls are TRBV6-5 and TRBJ2-3; TRBD1 matches at 7 bases. This CDR3 has 14 residues. The germline V gene has CDR1 MNHEY and CDR2 SVGAGI. V trimming: 5 bases; J trimming: 5 bases; junction bases outside the gene matches: 7. Written as DNA, the CDR3 is TGTGCCAGCAGTCGACAGGGAAGGGGAGATACGCAGTATTTT. Amino acids: CASSRQGRGDTQYF.

This chain uses TRBV9 with TRBJ2-5; the D gene is possibly TRBD1 (6 bases). This CDR3 comprises 15 residues. Germline V CDR1 and CDR2: SGDLS, YYNGEE. V was pared by 4 bases and J by 2 bases, with 15 bases between. CDR3 sequence: CASSPRQAKQETQYF. Written as DNA, the CDR3 is TGTGCCAGCAGCCCCAGACAGGCAAAACAAGAGACCCAGTACTTC.

This chain links TRBV2 with TRBJ1-6, with D tentatively TRBD1 (5 bases). CDR1 is SNHLY and CDR2 is FYNNEI in the germline V gene. The CDR3 length is 14 residues. V lost 3 bases, J lost 10 bases, and 13 bases lay in between. The CDR3 region is CASSDGRGDSPLHF. In DNA, the CDR3 is TGTGCCAGCAGTGATGGAAGGGGTGACTCACCCCTCCACTTT.

V gene TRBV7-3 combines with J gene TRBJ2-1; a weak D match, TRBD2 (5 bases). V was clipped by 5 bases and J by 3 bases, with 11 bases between them. The CDR3 has 14 residues. Germline-derived CDR1 and CDR2 are SGHTA and FQGTGA. CDR3 amino acids: CASSASGSYNEQFF. DNA of the CDR3: TGTGCCAGCAGCGCCTCGGGGAGCTACAATGAGCAGTTCTTC.

CDR3: CASGLDGGTVGESYNSPLHF. In DNA, the CDR3 is TGTGCTAGTGGTTTGGACGGCGGGACAGTGGGTGAATCCTATAATTCACCCCTCCACTTT. The chain carries TRBV12-5 and TRBJ1-6; 7 bases line up with TRBD1. CDR3 length: 20 residues. From germline, CDR1 is LGHNT and CDR2 FRNRAP. V was pared by 1 base and J by 1 base, with 13 bases of the junction left unmatched.

The chain links TRBV7-2 to TRBJ2-5; 8 nucleotides line up with TRBD2. The CDR3 runs to 16 residues. From germline, CDR1 is SGHTA and CDR2 FQGNSA. J lost 2 bases, V lost 1 base, and 6 bases had no gene match. CDR3 nucleotides: TGTGCCAGCAGCTTAGTGGGCGGGGGGCCTCAAGAGACCCAGTACTTC. Translated: CASSLVGGGPQETQYF.

The chain links TRBV9 to TRBJ2-3, with 7 bases identical to TRBD2. The CDR3 runs 17 residues. Per the germline V gene, CDR1 is SGDLS and CDR2 is YYNGEE. The V segment lost 0 bases and the J segment 4 bases; nucleotides outside the gene matches: 11. The CDR3 spells CASSVEGAGPKADTQYF. DNA for the CDR3: TGTGCCAGCAGCGTAGAAGGAGCGGGGCCGAAGGCAGATACGCAGTATTTT.

The gene calls are TRBV4-2 and TRBJ2-3; 8 nucleotides line up with TRBD2. With V trimmed by 2 bases and J by 3 bases, 7 bases remained unmatched. In germline, CDR1 is LGHNA, CDR2 YNFKEQ. The CDR3 runs 16 residues. The CDR3, as DNA: TGTGCCAGCAGCCAACTTAGCGGGGATGGGACAGATACGCAGTATTTT. Amino acids: CASSQLSGDGTDTQYF.

The genes are TRBV18 and TRBJ1-2; 10 bases line up with TRBD1. V gave up 5 bases and J gave up 4 bases; unmatched junction bases: 13. The CDR3 length is 17 residues. CDR1 KGHSH and CDR2 LQKENI come from the germline V gene. CDR3 bases: TGTGCCAGCTCAACCACGGGACAGGGGACATGGGGCTATGGCTACACCTTC. Its translation is CASSTTGQGTWGYGYTF.

The J gene is TRBJ2-4, the V gene TRBV4-2; possibly TRBD2 for D (6 bases). Germline loops: CDR1 LGHNA, CDR2 YNFKEQ. The CDR3 is 14 amino acids. V lost 5 bases and J 8 bases, leaving 16 bases between the germline ends. The CDR3 sequence is CASSYAAGSDIQYF. DNA of the CDR3: TGTGCCAGCAGCTACGCGGCGGGATCTGACATTCAGTACTTC.

In this sample, this clone turned up a few times. The chain is built from TRBV6-5 and TRBJ1-2; a possible D gene is TRBD1 (5 bases). The CDR3 is 12 amino acids. Trimming cost V 7 bases and J 0 bases, with 6 bases left between them. Per germline, CDR1 MNHEY and CDR2 SVGAGI. CDR3 loop: CASKGTNYGYTF. CDR3 DNA: TGTGCCAGCAAGGGGACTAACTATGGCTACACCTTC.

The J gene is TRBJ2-7, the V gene TRBV11-3, with 8 bases identical to TRBD2. The V gene's germline CDR1 is SGHNT and CDR2 YENEEA. The CDR3 is 17 residues long. V was clipped by 5 bases and J by 3 bases; unmatched bases: 15. CDR3 residues: CASSQNRGGVDYYEQYF. The CDR3 nucleotides read TGTGCCAGCAGCCAGAATCGGGGGGGCGTTGATTACTACGAGCAGTACTTC.

V is TRBV10-3 and J is TRBJ2-3; TRBD2 aligns across 9 bases. The J segment lost 8 bases and the V segment lost 3 bases, leaving 9 bases of the junction unmatched. Germline CDR1 and CDR2: ENHRY and SYGVKD. CDR3 length equals 15 residues. CDR3 nucleotides: TGTGCCATCAGTGAATCTAGCGGGGAGCCGGGTACGCAGTATTTT. Residues: CAISESSGEPGTQYF.

V is TRBV28 and J is TRBJ2-7, with D maybe TRBD1 (6 bases). Germline V lookup: CDR1 MDHEN, CDR2 SYDVKM. Between the trimmed V and J ends, which lost 2 bases and 12 bases, there was a span of 14 bases. The CDR3 has 12 residues. The CDR3: CASSLSGQPRYF. The CDR3 DNA reads as TGTGCCAGCAGTTTAAGTGGACAGCCCCGGTACTTC.

This clone has only a few counts. The chain is built from TRBV11-3 and TRBJ2-2; 9 positions agree with TRBD1. Trimming took 2 bases from V and 7 from J; bases not matched to a gene: 2. Germline-derived CDR1 and CDR2 are SGHNT and YENEEA. The CDR3 has 14 amino acids. The CDR3 protein is CASSLRTGVGELFF. CDR3 bases: TGTGCCAGCAGCTTAAGGACAGGGGTCGGGGAGCTGTTTTTT.

The chain carries TRBV5-1 and TRBJ2-7, with 7 positions matching TRBD1. From germline, CDR1 is SGHRS and CDR2 YFSETQ. The CDR3 loop spans 15 amino acids. Unmatched junction bases numbered 11, after V lost 3 bases and J lost 5 bases. The CDR3 DNA reads TGCGCCAGCAGCTGGAACTCCGGGACAGACAACGAGCAGTACTTC. The encoded protein is CASSWNSGTDNEQYF.

The J gene is TRBJ1-2, the V gene TRBV27; 8 nucleotides line up with TRBD1. The CDR3 contains 14 residues. V dropped 5 bases and J dropped 4; count of bases not matched to a gene: 6. CDR1 and CDR2 (germline): MNHEY, SMNVEV (reference sequence). DNA for the CDR3: TGTGCCAGCAGTCCCCAGGACAGGGTCTATGGCTACACCTTC. Protein: CASSPQDRVYGYTF.

CDR3 residues: CASSPRGAGARHDTQYF. CDR3 nucleotides: TGCGCCAGCAGCCCCCGGGGAGCGGGGGCCCGTCACGATACGCAGTATTTT. The chain employs TRBV5-1 and TRBJ2-3; TRBD2 aligns across 8 bases. This CDR3 has 17 amino acids. Germline CDR1 is SGHRS and CDR2 is YFSETQ. With 4 bases clipped from V and 6 bases from J, the junction kept 16 bases outside the gene matches.

The J gene is TRBJ2-7, the V gene TRBV4-2; 8 bases are shared with TRBD1. The germline V gene has CDR1 LGHNA and CDR2 YNFKEQ. The CDR3 runs 15 residues. J was trimmed by 4 bases and V by 0 bases; bases with no gene match: 5. CDR3 protein: CASSQDRGREYEQYF. The CDR3 DNA reads as TGTGCCAGCAGCCAAGACAGGGGGCGAGAGTACGAGCAGTACTTC.

In this sample, this clone is medium-sized. The rearrangement uses TRBV7-9 and TRBJ2-3, with D unclear. Trimming left V 1 base short and J 3 bases short, with 5 bases between. Looked up from germline, CDR1 is SEHNR and CDR2 is FQNEAQ (reference sequence). CDR3 length equals 13 residues. The CDR3 nucleotides read TGTGCCAGCAGCTTAGACGGTACAGATACGCAGTATTTT. Its protein product is CASSLDGTDTQYF.

V usage is TRBV5-6 and J usage is TRBJ2-7; 9 bases are a match to TRBD2. Germline V gene data show CDR1 as SGHDT and CDR2 as YYEEEE. CDR3 length: 16 residues. The V gene end was trimmed by 0 bases and the J gene end by 4 bases; junction bases not matched to a gene: 8. The DNA for the CDR3 is TGTGCCAGCAGCTTGGAGCCAGCGGGGGGCTGGTACGAGCAGTACTTC. Amino acid sequence: CASSLEPAGGWYEQYF.

This chain connects TRBV5-1 to TRBJ1-2; 8 nucleotides agree with TRBD1. V gave up 5 bases and J gave up 5 bases; unmatched junction bases: 14. Germline-derived CDR1 and CDR2 are SGHRS and YFSETQ. The length of the CDR3 is 16 residues. Here the CDR3 reads CASRAGTGGSSYGYTF. The CDR3 DNA follows: TGCGCCAGCAGGGCCGGGACAGGCGGTTCGTCTTATGGCTACACCTTC. The full variable domain, its missing parts supplied by reference TRBV5-1 and TRBJ1-2, is KAGVTQTPRYLIKTRGQQVTLSCSPISGHRSVSWYQQTPGQGLQFLFEYFSETQRNKGNFPGRFSGRQFSNSRSEMNVSTLELGDSALYLCASRAGTGGSSYGYTFGSGTRLTVV.

This clone was observed once. This chain uses TRBV7-9 with TRBJ2-7; 7 nucleotides line up with TRBD1. V shed 5 bases, J shed 0 bases, and the junction held 1 base outside the gene matches. The CDR3 loop spans 13 amino acids. Germline values: CDR1 SEHNR, CDR2 FQNEAQ (reference sequence). CDR3 amino acids: CASSDRDSYEQYF. The CDR3 coding sequence is TGTGCCAGCAGCGACAGGGACTCCTACGAGCAGTACTTC.

This chain uses TRBV19 with TRBJ1-2; D unclear. CDR3 size: 11 residues. Trimming removed 9 bases at V and 1 base at J, with 6 bases between. Germline values: CDR1 LNHDA, CDR2 SQIVND (reference sequence). CDR3 bases: TGTGCCAGCGCCTATAACTATGGCTACACCTTC. It codes for CASAYNYGYTF.

Details on this clone: The same CDR3 can be traced to other DNA sequences in this sample. The V gene is TRBV18, the J gene TRBJ1-6; D perhaps matches TRBD1 (5 bases). CDR1 and CDR2 (germline): KGHSH, LQKENI. The CDR3 covers 15 residues. Between the trimmed V and J ends, which lost 3 bases and 3 bases, there was a span of 9 bases. The DNA for the CDR3 is TGTGCCAGCTCACCCGGGCAGGGCTATAATTCACCCCTCCACTTT. Translation gives CASSPGQGYNSPLHF.